This T cell receptor (beta chain) originates from a study of T cell changes during pregnancy in multiple sclerosis. Profiled with immunoSEQ multiplex PCR; TCRdb holds only in-frame clones, not every one. The table includes about 80,000 clones, 90% to 95% detected once. Trimming at V came to 6 bases and at J to 0 bases, leaving 10 bases not matched to a gene. In germline, CDR1 is SNHLY, CDR2 FYNNEI. The CDR3 is 17 amino acids. V and J are TRBV2 and TRBJ1-3, with 8 bases lining up with TRBD1. The TCR sequence derives from a female donor with multiple sclerosis, enrolled in a pregnancy study. This sample comprised CD4+ T cells from peripheral blood mononuclear cells, obtained before pregnancy. In DNA form, the CDR3 reads TGTGCCAGCAGATATGGACAGGGCCTATCCTCTGGAAACACCATATATTTT. Translation: CASRYGQGLSSGNTIYF.